Listed here are 16 T cell receptor beta chains from one sample, sequenced in a study of cytomegalovirus exposure and HLA in healthy donors. This PCR relied on a set of 60 Vbeta primers and 13 Jbeta primers. The table came from immunoSEQ multiplex PCR; TCRdb's copy has only in-frame clones and leaves some out. Altogether roughly 100,000 clones are present, about 15% being singletons, with the ten largest covering roughly 0.8%. What was sequenced was PBMCs. These receptors all stem from a female donor in good health and CMV-seronegative.

This clone has only a few counts. This chain joins TRBV5-6 and TRBJ2-7; a possible D gene is TRBD2 (5 bases). Trimming shortened V by 4 bases and J by 7 bases, and 18 bases separated the two germline ends. CDR1 is SGHDT and CDR2 is YYEEEE in the germline V gene. The CDR3 spans 14 residues. The CDR3 sequence is CASSRRARPGEQYF. CDR3 DNA sequence: TGTGCCAGCAGCAGGCGGGCCCGGCCGGGGGAGCAGTACTTC.

Only a few counts were recorded for this clone. V is TRBV7-2 and J is TRBJ2-3; 9 bases match TRBD2. Losses at the gene ends were 3 bases for V and 6 bases for J; bases not matched to a gene: 4. The CDR3 has 14 amino acids. The V gene's germline CDR1 is SGHTA and CDR2 FQGNSA. The CDR3 reads CASSLTSGRDTQYF. The CDR3, as DNA: TGTGCCAGCAGCTTGACTAGCGGCAGGGATACGCAGTATTTT.

The V and J genes are TRBV14 and TRBJ2-3, with D unresolved. The CDR3 length is 13 residues. Germline CDR1 SGHDN, CDR2 FVKESK. The V and J ends lost 4 bases and 1 base respectively, with 6 bases between them. The CDR3 is CASSPGGTDTQYF. Written as DNA, the CDR3 is TGTGCCAGCAGCCCTGGAGGCACAGATACGCAGTATTTT.

This clone was detected a few times. The gene calls are TRBV5-5 and TRBJ1-2; 7 bases agree with TRBD1. This CDR3 spans 12 amino acids. The germline V gene encodes CDR1 SGHKS and CDR2 YYEKEE (reference sequence). Trimming took 4 bases from V and 4 from J; bases not matched to a gene: 1. The chain's CDR3 is CASSEGAYGYTF. As DNA, the CDR3 is TGTGCCAGCAGCGAGGGGGCCTATGGCTACACCTTC.

This rearrangement joins TRBV5-1 to TRBJ2-7; TRBD2 aligns across 8 bases. J was trimmed by 2 bases and V by 0 bases; bases with no gene match: 10. The CDR3 is made up of 17 amino acids. Germline CDR1 reads SGHRS; CDR2 reads YFSETQ. This CDR3 is CASSLGRGALSAYEQYF. CDR3 in DNA: TGCGCCAGCAGCTTGGGGCGGGGGGCCCTTAGCGCCTACGAGCAGTACTTC.

V is TRBV19 and J is TRBJ1-4, with D possibly being TRBD1 (5 bases). Trimming shortened V by 5 bases and J by 7 bases, and 17 bases separated the two germline ends. The CDR3 is 15 amino acids. Germline V gives CDR1 LNHDA, CDR2 SQIVND (reference sequence). The CDR3 nucleotides are TGTGCCAGTAGTCCCATGGGCGGGGCTACTGAAAAACTGTTTTTT. This sequence encodes CASSPMGGATEKLFF.

This clone was recorded a few times. One end of the junction is discordant with germline, which a read error may explain. The V and J genes are TRBV7-7 and TRBJ1-5, with 10 bases that match TRBD1. This CDR3 comprises 19 residues. Germline-derived CDR1 and CDR2 are SSHAT and FNYEAQ (reference sequence). The CDR3 DNA reads as TGTGCTAGCAGCTTTGCGGAGGGGACAGGGGAACCTAGCAATCAGCCCCAGCATTTT. Encoded protein: CASSFAEGTGEPSNQPQHF.

The CDR3 nucleotides are TGTGCCAGCAGCTTAGGAGCGTGGAACACTGAAGCTTTCTTT. Protein sequence: CASSLGAWNTEAFF. The rearrangement joins TRBV7-9 to TRBJ1-1; no clear D gene. Per germline, CDR1 SEHNR and CDR2 FQNEAQ (reference sequence). Deletions cut 1 base from V and 1 base from J, with 7 bases between. There are 14 residues in the CDR3.

There are a few counts of this clone. This chain uses TRBV5-6 with TRBJ1-1; a weak D match, TRBD1 (5 bases). V gave up 0 bases and J gave up 6 bases, with 6 bases separating them. Germline CDR1 SGHDT, CDR2 YYEEEE. The CDR3 spans 12 residues. This chain's CDR3 is CASSLARAEAFF. For the CDR3, the DNA is TGTGCCAGCAGCTTGGCCAGGGCTGAAGCTTTCTTT.

This clone has a handful of counts. The chain has TRBV13 and TRBJ2-7; 7 nucleotides align to TRBD2. This CDR3 is 15 amino acids long. Per germline, CDR1 PRHDT and CDR2 FYEKMQ (reference sequence). The trim removed 4 bases at V and 1 base at J, leaving 7 bases unmatched. The CDR3: CASSYRGAGSYEQYF. In DNA, the CDR3 is TGTGCCAGCAGCTATAGGGGAGCGGGATCCTACGAGCAGTACTTC.

This clone was counted a single time. This rearrangement joins TRBV5-1 to TRBJ2-5; D perhaps matches TRBD1 (5 bases). Trimming stripped 1 base from V and 2 bases from J, with 6 bases between. Germline assignment: CDR1 SGHRS and CDR2 YFSETQ. The CDR3 has 13 residues. The CDR3 region is CASSLQGQETQYF. The CDR3 DNA is TGCGCCAGCAGCTTGCAGGGTCAAGAGACCCAGTACTTC.

The rearrangement links TRBV5-4 to TRBJ2-6; TRBD1 aligns across 7 bases. The germline CDR1 and CDR2 sequences are SGHNT and YYREEE (reference sequence). The CDR3 extends over 15 amino acids. The junction had 1 base not matched to a gene; V was cut back by 1 base and J by 3 bases. DNA for the CDR3: TGTGCCAGCAGCTTGACAGGGGTTGGGGCCAACGTCCTGACTTTC. It specifies CASSLTGVGANVLTF.

This clone was detected only a few times. The V gene is TRBV28, the J gene TRBJ2-1; D is possibly TRBD2 (6 bases). The germline CDR1 and CDR2 sequences are MDHEN and SYDVKM. V was clipped by 4 bases and J by 3 bases, with 13 bases between them. This CDR3 has 15 amino acids. The CDR3 protein is CASSSVGGHYNEQFF. In DNA, the CDR3 is TGTGCCAGCAGTTCGGTGGGAGGACACTACAATGAGCAGTTCTTC.

The chain uses TRBV9 and TRBJ2-7, with D possibly TRBD2 on 5 matching bases. This CDR3 comprises 14 residues. V was trimmed by 3 bases and J by 3 bases, leaving 13 bases between them. CDR1 SGDLS and CDR2 YYNGEE come from the germline V gene. The CDR3 DNA sequence: TGTGCCAGCAGCGAGGGCGGGTTTGACTACGAGCAGTACTTC. Translating gives CASSEGGFDYEQYF.

In this sample, this clone turned up a few times. This chain uses TRBV18 with TRBJ1-2; 9 bases fit TRBD1. The CDR3 spans 14 residues. CDR1 KGHSH and CDR2 LQKENI come from the germline V gene. V lost 0 bases to trimming and J lost 4 bases; unmatched junction nucleotides: 0. In nucleotides, the CDR3 is TGTGCCAGCTCACCACCGACAGGGGGCTATGGCTACACCTTC. This translates into CASSPPTGGYGYTF.

This clone turned up a few times. This rearrangement joins TRBV29-1 to TRBJ1-1; D not certain. The germline V gene encodes CDR1 SQVTM and CDR2 ANQGSEA. With 4 bases removed from V and 1 base from J, the gap between germline ends came to 13 bases. This CDR3 spans 14 amino acids. The CDR3 region has the DNA TGCAGCGTTGCACAGTTGGCAGGGAACACTGAAGCTTTCTTT. It codes for CSVAQLAGNTEAFF.